This entry lists 5 T cell receptor beta chains sequenced from one sample in a study of blood T cells in healthy people across ages. Alongside a J-beta primer mix, a sample-barcoded 5' primer served in a second PCR lasting roughly 7 to 11 cycles. MiXCR was run by TCRdb on the 5' RACE reads, yielding one entry per CDR3 protein. Among 980,000 or so distinct CDR3 sequences listed, roughly 43% were seen once. The sequencing input was blood. These receptors all stem from a man aged 25 to 40 in good health.

V gene TRBV5-4 combines with J gene TRBJ1-2, with D uncertain. The CDR3 extends over 15 amino acids. V was trimmed by 2 bases and J by 1 base, leaving 12 bases between them. Germline CDR1 SGHNT, CDR2 YYREEE (reference sequence). Here the CDR3 DNA reads TGTGCCAGCAGCTTCAGTCAGGAATATAACTATGGCTACACCTTC. It yields the protein CASSFSQEYNYGYTF.

This clonotype was observed once. J is TRBJ2-3 and V is TRBV7-2, with TRBD2 matching over 10 bases. This CDR3 is built from 17 residues. V shed 5 bases and J 4 bases; nucleotides not matched to a gene: 12. CDR1 and CDR2 (germline): SGHTA, FQGNSA. The CDR3 DNA follows: TGTGCCAGCAGCCCGACCCCCGGGACTAGCGCTTCAGATACGCAGTATTTT. Protein product: CASSPTPGTSASDTQYF.

The V gene is TRBV11-2, the J gene TRBJ1-2; TRBD1 matches 9 bases. J lost 13 bases, V lost 0 bases, and 15 bases had no gene match. CDR1 is SGHAT and CDR2 is FQNNGV in the germline V gene. CDR3 length: 16 residues. CDR3 amino acids: CASSLDGGQGWRYPTF. The CDR3 bases are TGTGCCAGCAGCTTAGATGGGGGACAGGGATGGAGGTACCCCACCTTC.

The J gene is TRBJ1-1, the V gene TRBV4-2; D uncertain. The germline V and J ends were trimmed by 3 bases and 8 bases, with 16 bases remaining between them. Germline CDR1 reads LGHNA; CDR2 reads YNFKEQ. The CDR3 loop spans 14 amino acids. The DNA of the CDR3 is TGTGCCAGCAGCCAGATGTTAGAGGAGGAGGAAGCTTTCTTT. It is translated as CASSQMLEEEEAFF.

This rearrangement joins TRBV11-3 to TRBJ1-1, with TRBD1 matching over 7 bases. With 2 bases clipped from V and 1 base from J, the junction kept 4 bases outside the gene matches. Germline V lookup: CDR1 SGHNT, CDR2 YENEEA. The CDR3 is made up of 15 amino acids. The CDR3: CASSLLRDRNTEAFF. DNA of the CDR3: TGTGCCAGCAGCTTACTCCGGGACAGGAACACTGAAGCTTTCTTT.